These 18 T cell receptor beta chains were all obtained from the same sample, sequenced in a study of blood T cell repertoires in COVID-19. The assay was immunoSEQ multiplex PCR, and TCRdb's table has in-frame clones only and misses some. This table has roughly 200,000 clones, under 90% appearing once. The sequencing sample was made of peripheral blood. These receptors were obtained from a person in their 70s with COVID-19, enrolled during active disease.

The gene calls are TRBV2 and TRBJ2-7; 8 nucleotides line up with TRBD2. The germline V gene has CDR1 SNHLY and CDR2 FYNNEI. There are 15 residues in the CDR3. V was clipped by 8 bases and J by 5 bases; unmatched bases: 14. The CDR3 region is CASSWGSGGFDEQYF. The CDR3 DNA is TGTGCCAGCTCCTGGGGGAGCGGGGGTTTCGACGAGCAGTACTTC.

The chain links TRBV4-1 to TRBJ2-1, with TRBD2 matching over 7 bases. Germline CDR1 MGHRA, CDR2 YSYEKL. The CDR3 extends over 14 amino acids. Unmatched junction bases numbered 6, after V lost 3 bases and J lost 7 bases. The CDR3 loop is CASSQVGEGNEQFF. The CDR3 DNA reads TGCGCCAGCAGCCAGGTGGGGGAGGGAAATGAGCAGTTCTTC.

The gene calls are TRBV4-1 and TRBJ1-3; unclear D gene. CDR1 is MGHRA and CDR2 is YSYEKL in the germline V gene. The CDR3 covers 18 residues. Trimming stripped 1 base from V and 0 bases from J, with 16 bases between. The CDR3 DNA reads TGCGCCAGCAGCCAAGTCGCTTCCCTGGGCTCCTCTGGAAACACCATATATTTT. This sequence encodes CASSQVASLGSSGNTIYF.

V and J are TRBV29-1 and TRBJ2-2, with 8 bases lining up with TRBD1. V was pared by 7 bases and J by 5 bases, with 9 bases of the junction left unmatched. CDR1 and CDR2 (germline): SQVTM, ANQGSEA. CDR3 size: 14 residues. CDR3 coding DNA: TGCAGCGCCGAGACAGGGGCGGGTACCGGGGAGCTGTTTTTT. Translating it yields CSAETGAGTGELFF.

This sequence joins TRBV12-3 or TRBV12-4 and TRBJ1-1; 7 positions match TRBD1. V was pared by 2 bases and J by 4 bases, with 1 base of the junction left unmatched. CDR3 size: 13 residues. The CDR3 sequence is CASSLSGGTEAFF. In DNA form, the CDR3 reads TGTGCCAGCAGTTTATCAGGGGGCACTGAAGCTTTCTTT.

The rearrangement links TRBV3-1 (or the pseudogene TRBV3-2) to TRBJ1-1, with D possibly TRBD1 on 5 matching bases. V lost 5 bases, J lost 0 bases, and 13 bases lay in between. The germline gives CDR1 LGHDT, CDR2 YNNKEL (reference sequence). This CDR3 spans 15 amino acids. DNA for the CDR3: TGTGCCAGCAGCTACTCCAGGGTATTGAACACTGAAGCTTTCTTT. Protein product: CASSYSRVLNTEAFF.

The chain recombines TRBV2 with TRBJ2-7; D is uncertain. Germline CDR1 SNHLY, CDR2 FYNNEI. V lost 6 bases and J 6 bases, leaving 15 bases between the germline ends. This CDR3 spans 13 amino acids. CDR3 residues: CASRIQLIGEQYF. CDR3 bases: TGTGCCAGCAGAATACAACTAATCGGCGAGCAGTACTTC. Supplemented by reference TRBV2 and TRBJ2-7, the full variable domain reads EPEVTQTPSHQVTQMGQEVILRCVPISNHLYFYWYRQILGQKVEFLVSFYNNEISEKSEIFDDQFSVERPDGSNFTLKIRSTKLEDSAMYFCASRIQLIGEQYFGPGTRLTVT.

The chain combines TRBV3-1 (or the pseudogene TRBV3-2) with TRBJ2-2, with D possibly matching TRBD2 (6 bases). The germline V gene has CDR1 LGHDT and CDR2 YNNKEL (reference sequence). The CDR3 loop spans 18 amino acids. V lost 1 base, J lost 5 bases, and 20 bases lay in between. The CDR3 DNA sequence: TGTGCCAGCAGCCAAGCGGCGGGGCGGGATCGGAAAACCGGGGAGCTGTTTTTT. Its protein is CASSQAAGRDRKTGELFF.

DNA for the CDR3: TGTGCCAGCAGCTCTATAACAGGGTCAGGCTTGGAGCAGTACTTC. Translated, it gives CASSSITGSGLEQYF. The rearrangement joins TRBV7-2 to TRBJ2-7; possible D gene TRBD1, 6 bases. Germline CDR1 and CDR2: SGHTA and FQGNSA. The CDR3 sequence is 15 residues long. V gave up 4 bases and J gave up 7 bases, with 20 bases separating them.

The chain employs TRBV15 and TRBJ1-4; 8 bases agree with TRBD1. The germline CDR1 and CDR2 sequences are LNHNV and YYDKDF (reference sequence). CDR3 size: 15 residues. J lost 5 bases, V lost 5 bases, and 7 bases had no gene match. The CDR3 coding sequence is TGTGCCACCAGCCCGCGGACAGGGTTAAATGAAAAACTGTTTTTT. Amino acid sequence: CATSPRTGLNEKLFF.

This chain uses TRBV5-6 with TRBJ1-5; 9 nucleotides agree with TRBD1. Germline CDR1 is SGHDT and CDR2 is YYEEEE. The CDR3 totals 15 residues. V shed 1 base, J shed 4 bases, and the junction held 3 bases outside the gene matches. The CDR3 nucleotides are TGTGCCAGCAGCTTGAGTGACAGGGGGAATCAGCCCCAGCATTTT. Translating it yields CASSLSDRGNQPQHF.

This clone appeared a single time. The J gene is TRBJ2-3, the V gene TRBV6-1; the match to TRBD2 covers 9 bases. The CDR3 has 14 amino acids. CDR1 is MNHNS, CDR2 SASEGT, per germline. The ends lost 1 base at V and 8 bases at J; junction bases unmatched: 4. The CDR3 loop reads CASSEVGSGSTQYF. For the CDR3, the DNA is TGTGCCAGCAGTGAAGTGGGTAGCGGGAGTACGCAGTATTTT.

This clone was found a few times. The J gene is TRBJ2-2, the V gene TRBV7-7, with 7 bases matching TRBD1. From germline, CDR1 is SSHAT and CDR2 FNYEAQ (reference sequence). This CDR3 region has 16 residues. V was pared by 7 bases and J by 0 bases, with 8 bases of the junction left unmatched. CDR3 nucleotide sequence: TGTGCCAGCACCCCAGACGGGACAGCGAACACCGGGGAGCTGTTTTTT. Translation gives CASTPDGTANTGELFF.

This chain's CDR3 is CASSPATVTYGYTF. CDR3 DNA sequence: TGTGCCAGCTCACCCGCCACAGTGACATATGGCTACACCTTC. The chain couples TRBV18 to TRBJ1-2; D not resolved. Trimming left V 3 bases short and J 5 bases short, with 13 bases between. In germline, CDR1 is KGHSH, CDR2 LQKENI. CDR3 length: 14 residues.

The chain's CDR3 is CASSPDSRNYGYTF. CDR3 bases: TGTGCCAGTAGCCCTGACAGCCGAAACTATGGCTACACCTTC. The V gene is TRBV19, the J gene TRBJ1-2; maybe TRBD1 (5 bases). The ends were cut back, 6 bases at V and 2 bases at J, with 13 bases in the middle. CDR3 length equals 14 residues. The germline gives CDR1 LNHDA, CDR2 SQIVND (reference sequence).

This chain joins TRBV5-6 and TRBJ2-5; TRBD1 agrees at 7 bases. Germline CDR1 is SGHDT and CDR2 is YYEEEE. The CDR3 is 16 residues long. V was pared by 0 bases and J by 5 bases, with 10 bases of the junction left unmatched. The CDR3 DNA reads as TGTGCCAGCAGCTTGGGACAGGGCGCCATCCGGGAGACCCAGTACTTC. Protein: CASSLGQGAIRETQYF.

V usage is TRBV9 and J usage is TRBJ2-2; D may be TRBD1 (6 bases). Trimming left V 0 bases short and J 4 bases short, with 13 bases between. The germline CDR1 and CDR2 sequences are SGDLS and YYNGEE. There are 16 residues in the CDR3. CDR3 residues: CASSVGIGTSTGELFF. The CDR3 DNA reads TGTGCCAGCAGCGTAGGTATCGGGACAAGCACCGGGGAGCTGTTTTTT. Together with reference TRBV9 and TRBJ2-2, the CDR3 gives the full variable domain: DSGVTQTPKHLITATGQRVTLRCSPRSGDLSVYWYQQSLDQGLQFLIQYYNGEERAKGNILERFSAQQFPDLHSELNLSSLELGDSALYFCASSVGIGTSTGELFFGEGSRLTVL.

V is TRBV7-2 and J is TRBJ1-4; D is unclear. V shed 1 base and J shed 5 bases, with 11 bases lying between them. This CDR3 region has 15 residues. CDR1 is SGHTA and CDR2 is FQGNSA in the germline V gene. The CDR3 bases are TGTGCCAGCAGCTTAGGGCGGGCTAAAAATGAAAAACTGTTTTTT. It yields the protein CASSLGRAKNEKLFF.